The 8 T cell receptor beta chains below come from one sample, sequenced in a study of CD8 T cells in Susac syndrome. Random hexamers were used to reverse transcribe an amount of roughly 0.45 to 1 ug RNA. TCRdb called the immunoSEQ multiplex PCR reads again in MiXCR, with one record for every CDR3 protein. The sample comprises 200,000 to 300,000 distinct CDR3 sequences, 95% to 97% of which are singletons, and around 0.1% rests with the top ten. Sequenced input: CD4+ T cells from PBMCs. The source of these receptors is a human donor with Susac syndrome.

The chain links TRBV6-5 to TRBJ2-5; no reliable D call. The V end was cut by 8 bases, the J end by 4 bases, with 14 bases between. CDR1 is MNHEY and CDR2 is SVGAGI in the germline V gene. CDR3 length equals 13 residues. The DNA of the CDR3 is TGTGCCAGCGCTAGGGATTGGGCAGAGACCCAGTACTTC. It translates to CASARDWAETQYF.

The chain has TRBV5-1 and TRBJ2-1; D is unresolved. The length of the CDR3 is 16 residues. Trimming cost V 2 bases and J 0 bases, with 12 bases left between them. CDR1 and CDR2 from the germline V gene are SGHRS and YFSETQ. The DNA of the CDR3 is TGCGCCAGCAGCTTCCCCGTGGAGAGCTCCTACAATGAGCAGTTCTTC. Protein: CASSFPVESSYNEQFF.

The chain carries TRBV20-1 and TRBJ2-7; TRBD2 aligns across 7 bases. The V gene end was trimmed by 6 bases and the J gene end by 3 bases; junction bases not matched to a gene: 8. The CDR3 has 13 amino acids. Per the germline V gene, CDR1 is DFQATT and CDR2 is SNEGSKA (reference sequence). The DNA for the CDR3 is TGCAGTGCGATCAGCGGGAACCTCTACGAGCAGTACTTC. Amino acids: CSAISGNLYEQYF.

The chain has TRBV7-9 and TRBJ2-1; 8 bases fit TRBD2. Germline V lookup: CDR1 SEHNR, CDR2 FQNEAQ (reference sequence). The CDR3 extends over 16 amino acids. The trim removed 1 base at V and 2 bases at J, leaving 4 bases unmatched. This CDR3 reads CASSLGAGGTYNEQFF. For the CDR3, the DNA is TGTGCCAGCAGCTTAGGGGCGGGAGGTACCTACAATGAGCAGTTCTTC.

V and J are TRBV20-1 and TRBJ2-2; D is perhaps TRBD1 (7 bases). Germline CDR1 reads DFQATT; CDR2 reads SNEGSKA (reference sequence). This CDR3 comprises 15 residues. Trimming pared 3 bases from V and 1 base from J, leaving 12 bases between. CDR3 coding DNA: TGCAGTGCTAGTCAGGGGGGACTGAACACCGGGGAGCTGTTTTTT. Residues: CSASQGGLNTGELFF.

This chain uses TRBV4-1 with TRBJ2-7, with 13 bases that match TRBD2. The CDR3 loop spans 17 amino acids. V lost 3 bases, J lost 0 bases, and 5 bases stayed unmatched. The germline gives CDR1 MGHRA, CDR2 YSYEKL. The CDR3 coding sequence is TGCGCCAGCAGCCAGGGGACTAGCGGGAAGAGCTCCTACGAGCAGTACTTC. It encodes CASSQGTSGKSSYEQYF.

The gene calls are TRBV20-1 and TRBJ2-4; D call uncertain. CDR3 length equals 15 residues. Germline CDR1 is DFQATT and CDR2 is SNEGSKA (reference sequence). Trimming shortened V by 6 bases and J by 0 bases, and 15 bases separated the two germline ends. CDR3 sequence (DNA): TGCAGTGCCGGATTAGTTTCCCTAGCCAAAAACATTCAGTACTTC. Residues: CSAGLVSLAKNIQYF.

This chain joins TRBV12-3 or TRBV12-4 and TRBJ1-2; the match to TRBD1 covers 9 bases. The CDR3 has 14 amino acids. The ends lost 6 bases at V and 8 bases at J; junction bases unmatched: 10. As DNA, the CDR3 is TGTGCCAGCAGCCGCGGACAGGGGATGAAAGGCTACACCTTC. Translation: CASSRGQGMKGYTF.